The T cell receptor beta chain described here comes from a study of early T cells in non-severe SARS-CoV-2 infection. Study overall: Unpaired chains resulted from sequencing bulk RNA of unsorted whole blood.

Individual cDNA molecules received unique molecular identifiers. TCRdb called the 5' RACE reads again in MiXCR, with one record for every CDR3 protein. Counted here are approximately 42,000 distinct CDR3 sequences, over 6% occurring once; the ten biggest clones make up around 4.5%. Notes on the study in general: The matching step, a VDJdb search, favored anti-spike CD8 responses and missed private and CD4 specificities.

This clonotype was found many times. The antigen is undetermined. The CDR3 consists of 18 residues. V shed 1 base and J 1 base; nucleotides not matched to a gene: 9. CDR1 is ENHRY and CDR2 is SYGVKD in the germline V gene. The sequence was obtained from an adult who was a healthcare worker with PCR-confirmed SARS-CoV-2 infection or an uninfected control (not recorded which). Input material: whole blood. The V call is TRBV10-3, the J call TRBJ2-3, with 9 bases lining up with TRBD1. This chain's CDR3 is CAISELRQRQGGTDTQYF. The CDR3 coding sequence is TGTGCCATCAGTGAGTTGAGACAGAGACAGGGGGGCACAGATACGCAGTATTTT.